Shown below are 32 T cell receptor beta chains from a single sample sequenced in a study of T cell responses to AZD1222 COVID-19 vaccine. Sequencing was performed with immunoSEQ multiplex PCR; in TCRdb, only in-frame clones are kept and a portion is missing. The sample shows 150,000 to 250,000 clones, around 93% of them seen only once. The material was peripheral blood, obtained 28 days after the second AZD1222 dose. The source of these receptors is an adult who received the AZD1222 COVID-19 vaccine.

The V and J genes are TRBV28 and TRBJ1-1, with TRBD1 as a possible D gene (5 bases). The V and J ends lost 8 bases and 4 bases respectively, with 11 bases between them. Germline CDR1 is MDHEN and CDR2 is SYDVKM. CDR3 size: 12 residues. The CDR3 nucleotides are TGTGCCAGCTCCAGGGTCTTCACTGAAGCTTTCTTT. As protein: CASSRVFTEAFF.

DNA of the CDR3: TGCAGCGTTGACTTCGGCGGACACACCATATATTTT. Its protein product is CSVDFGGHTIYF. The chain is built from TRBV29-1 and TRBJ1-3; D unclear. Germline assignment: CDR1 SQVTM and CDR2 ANQGSEA. V lost 3 bases and J 8 bases, leaving 11 bases between the germline ends. The CDR3 is made up of 12 amino acids.

The chain links TRBV28 to TRBJ2-7; 8 bases match TRBD1. The CDR3 sequence is 16 residues long. Germline V gene data show CDR1 as MDHEN and CDR2 as SYDVKM. J lost 2 bases, V lost 6 bases, and 12 bases had no gene match. This CDR3 is CASSPRPTGETYEQYF. The CDR3, as DNA: TGTGCCAGCAGCCCCCGCCCGACAGGGGAAACCTACGAGCAGTACTTC.

V gene TRBV28 combines with J gene TRBJ1-1; a weak D match, TRBD1 (6 bases). CDR3 length: 14 residues. The ends were cut back, 5 bases at V and 5 bases at J, with 15 bases in the middle. Germline CDR1 is MDHEN and CDR2 is SYDVKM. CDR3 nucleotide sequence: TGTGCCAGCAGTCAAGACAGGCCAAGGACTGAAGCTTTCTTT. Protein product: CASSQDRPRTEAFF.

Here the CDR3 DNA reads TGCGCCAGCAGCGTCCTAAGGGGCGAGAACACTGAAGCTTTCTTT. Protein: CASSVLRGENTEAFF. This chain uses TRBV5-1 with TRBJ1-1; TRBD1 might be the D (5 bases). CDR3 size: 15 residues. In germline, CDR1 is SGHRS, CDR2 YFSETQ. V was cut by 4 bases and J by 1 base, with 14 bases left in between.

The V and J genes are TRBV7-2 and TRBJ1-5; D is unclear. The V and J ends lost 2 bases and 7 bases respectively, with 15 bases between them. CDR1 is SGHTA, CDR2 FQGNSA, per germline. The CDR3 runs to 15 residues. The CDR3 bases are TGTGCCAGCAGCTTATGGGAGAGTGGCGGGCAGCCCCAGCATTTT. It is translated as CASSLWESGGQPQHF.

This rearrangement joins TRBV5-6 to TRBJ2-3; TRBD2 aligns across 10 bases. CDR1 is SGHDT, CDR2 YYEEEE, per germline. The trim removed 6 bases at V and 6 bases at J, leaving 7 bases unmatched. The CDR3 contains 14 residues. The CDR3 region is CASTPAGGADTQYF. Here the CDR3 DNA reads TGTGCCAGCACCCCAGCGGGGGGGGCCGATACGCAGTATTTT.

The V gene is TRBV25-1, the J gene TRBJ1-2; 12 bases map to TRBD1. J lost 5 bases, V lost 6 bases, and 4 bases had no gene match. This CDR3 region has 14 residues. Germline V gene data show CDR1 as MGHDK and CDR2 as SYGVNS. The CDR3 protein is CASRGDRGLYGYTF. The DNA of the CDR3 is TGTGCCAGCAGGGGGGACAGGGGGCTTTATGGCTACACCTTC.

The rearrangement links TRBV15 to TRBJ1-1; 8 bases map to TRBD1. The germline CDR1 and CDR2 sequences are LNHNV and YYDKDF (reference sequence). CDR3 size: 14 residues. V trimming: 3 bases; J trimming: 3 bases; junction bases outside the gene matches: 3. The DNA for the CDR3 is TGTGCCACCAGCAGGGACAGGGTGGACACTGAAGCTTTCTTT. Its translation: CATSRDRVDTEAFF. Full variable domain (outside the CDR3, taken from reference TRBV15 and TRBJ1-1): DAMVIQNPRYQVTQFGKPVTLSCSQTLNHNVMYWYQQKSSQAPKLLFHYYDKDFNNEADTPDNFQSRRPNTSFCFLDIRSPGLGDTAMYLCATSRDRVDTEAFFGQGTRLTVV.

The J gene is TRBJ1-2, the V gene TRBV5-1; D uncertain. The V end was cut by 0 bases, the J end by 3 bases, with 3 bases between. The CDR3 covers 12 residues. Per germline, CDR1 SGHRS and CDR2 YFSETQ. Here the CDR3 reads CASSLDYYGYTF. CDR3 sequence (DNA): TGCGCCAGCAGCTTGGATTACTATGGCTACACCTTC.

The chain carries TRBV6-5 and TRBJ1-1; TRBD1 matches 9 bases. The germline CDR1 and CDR2 sequences are MNHEY and SVGAGI. With V trimmed by 11 bases and J by 7 bases, 11 bases remained unmatched. This CDR3 spans 13 amino acids. The CDR3 bases are TGTGCCTCTCGGGGGACAGGGAAAAGTGAAGCTTTCTTT. Amino acids: CASRGTGKSEAFF.

CDR3 in DNA: TGTGCCAGCAGTGAACTGGGGACAGGGTTCCCTAACTATGGCTACACCTTC. It translates to CASSELGTGFPNYGYTF. The chain links TRBV6-1 to TRBJ1-2, with 9 bases identical to TRBD1. V trimming: 2 bases; J trimming: 0 bases; junction bases outside the gene matches: 7. The CDR3 consists of 17 residues. Germline CDR1 MNHNS, CDR2 SASEGT.

CDR3 coding DNA: TGTGCCAGCAGTTTAGGATACGAAGCTTTCTTT. This translates into CASSLGYEAFF. J is TRBJ1-1 and V is TRBV12-3 or TRBV12-4; D unresolved. The CDR3 consists of 11 residues. The V gene lost 1 base and the J gene lost 8 bases, with 5 bases spanning the gap.

The rearrangement links TRBV5-1 to TRBJ2-1; D is ambiguous. CDR3 length: 16 residues. CDR1 is SGHRS and CDR2 is YFSETQ in the germline V gene. Trimming cost V 3 bases and J 8 bases, with 21 bases left between them. The CDR3 sequence is CASSYQSVAVHDEQFF. The CDR3 DNA follows: TGCGCCAGCAGCTACCAGAGCGTGGCGGTACACGATGAGCAGTTCTTC.

The rearrangement joins TRBV9 to TRBJ2-1; D is uncertain. This CDR3 has 13 amino acids. Germline V gene lookup returns CDR1 SGDLS and CDR2 YYNGEE. The ends were cut back, 4 bases at V and 0 bases at J, with 5 bases in the middle. The CDR3 DNA reads as TGTGCCAGCAGCCCCGGCTCCTACAATGAGCAGTTCTTC. This translates into CASSPGSYNEQFF. Full variable domain (remainder filled in from reference TRBV9 and TRBJ2-1): DSGVTQTPKHLITATGQRVTLRCSPRSGDLSVYWYQQSLDQGLQFLIQYYNGEERAKGNILERFSAQQFPDLHSELNLSSLELGDSALYFCASSPGSYNEQFFGPGTRLTVL.

The chain has TRBV29-1 and TRBJ1-6, with 7 bases identical to TRBD1. Germline assignment: CDR1 SQVTM and CDR2 ANQGSEA. V lost 3 bases, J lost 9 bases, and 8 bases stayed unmatched. The CDR3 loop spans 14 amino acids. The CDR3 protein is CSVESGQEGSPLHF. The DNA of the CDR3 is TGCAGCGTTGAGAGCGGACAGGAAGGTTCACCCCTCCACTTT.

The V and J genes are TRBV9 and TRBJ2-7; D unresolved. This CDR3 is built from 15 residues. V lost 1 base to trimming and J lost 0 bases, with 11 bases between them. Germline V gene data show CDR1 as SGDLS and CDR2 as YYNGEE. CDR3 in amino acids: CASSVMAHHSYEQYF. CDR3 bases: TGTGCCAGCAGCGTAATGGCCCACCACTCCTACGAGCAGTACTTC.

The J gene is TRBJ2-7, the V gene TRBV13; 8 bases line up with TRBD2. J lost 1 base, V lost 5 bases, and 4 bases had no gene match. The CDR3 runs 14 residues. Per germline, CDR1 PRHDT and CDR2 FYEKMQ (reference sequence). CDR3 amino acids: CASSQRLASYEQYF. In nucleotides, the CDR3 is TGTGCCAGCAGCCAAAGACTAGCGTCCTACGAGCAGTACTTC.

The V call is TRBV13, the J call TRBJ1-1; the D gene is possibly TRBD1 (5 bases). This CDR3 contains 12 residues. Germline values: CDR1 PRHDT, CDR2 FYEKMQ (reference sequence). V was trimmed by 8 bases and J by 0 bases, leaving 7 bases between them. CDR3 loop: CASGGLNTEAFF. The DNA for the CDR3 is TGTGCCAGCGGGGGGTTGAACACTGAAGCTTTCTTT.

The V and J genes are TRBV28 and TRBJ1-5; D perhaps matches TRBD1 (6 bases). Trimming took 6 bases from V and 0 from J, leaving 21 bases between them. The CDR3 loop spans 18 amino acids. The germline V gene encodes CDR1 MDHEN and CDR2 SYDVKM. The chain's CDR3 is CASRDTGRLINSNQPQHF. DNA for the CDR3: TGTGCCAGCAGGGACACAGGGCGCCTTATCAATAGCAATCAGCCCCAGCATTTT.

DNA of the CDR3: TGTGCCAGCAGCCACCGGACGGAATATAATTCACCCCTCCACTTT. It is translated as CASSHRTEYNSPLHF. The rearrangement uses TRBV7-8 and TRBJ1-6; D ambiguous. Between the trimmed V and J ends, which lost 5 bases and 4 bases, there was a span of 12 bases. Germline V gives CDR1 SGHVS, CDR2 FQNEAQ. CDR3 size: 15 residues.

This chain connects TRBV7-6 to TRBJ1-5, with D tentatively TRBD1 (6 bases). CDR1 is SGHVS and CDR2 is FNYEAQ in the germline V gene. The CDR3 is 15 residues long. V was pared by 6 bases and J by 3 bases, with 15 bases between. CDR3 sequence reads: CASSLIQGYNQPQHF. The CDR3 DNA reads as TGTGCCAGCAGTTTGATACAGGGATACAATCAGCCCCAGCATTTT.

This chain uses TRBV5-5 with TRBJ1-6; D not resolved. CDR1 and CDR2 from the germline V gene are SGHKS and YYEKEE (reference sequence). The CDR3 is 16 amino acids. With 0 bases removed from V and 8 bases from J, the gap between germline ends came to 15 bases. The CDR3 bases are TGTGCCAGCAGCTTGGCGTCGGGTGGGTCCGATTCACCCCTCCACTTT. Amino acids: CASSLASGGSDSPLHF.

The chain uses TRBV30 and TRBJ1-2; D gene uncertain. Trimming removed 2 bases from V and 8 bases from J, with 18 bases in between. Germline values: CDR1 GTSNPN, CDR2 SVGIG (reference sequence). The CDR3 is made up of 14 amino acids. CDR3 residues: CAWSLTPGQGGYTF. CDR3 sequence (DNA): TGTGCCTGGAGTCTAACGCCGGGCCAAGGCGGCTACACCTTC. The entire variable domain, with the rest obtained from reference TRBV30 and TRBJ1-2, is as follows: SQTIHQWPATLVQPVGSPLSLECTVEGTSNPNLYWYRQAAGRGLQLLFYSVGIGQISSEVPQNLSASRPQDRQFILSSKKLLLSDSGFYLCAWSLTPGQGGYTFGSGTRLTVV.

This clone has only one observation. V is TRBV5-6 and J is TRBJ2-7; 7 bases fit TRBD2. The CDR3 extends over 15 amino acids. Looked up from germline, CDR1 is SGHDT and CDR2 is YYEEEE. J lost 2 bases, V lost 2 bases, and 7 bases had no gene match. DNA of the CDR3: TGTGCCAGCAGCTTAGCTGGAGCGGGAACCTACGAGCAGTACTTC. It encodes CASSLAGAGTYEQYF.

The chain has TRBV5-6 and TRBJ1-6; TRBD1 matches at 8 bases. The length of the CDR3 is 15 residues. Unmatched junction bases numbered 6, after V lost 5 bases and J lost 5 bases. Germline-derived CDR1 and CDR2 are SGHDT and YYEEEE. Here the CDR3 reads CASSRKDRDNSPLHF. As DNA, the CDR3 is TGTGCCAGCAGTCGCAAGGACAGGGATAATTCACCCCTCCACTTT.

The J gene is TRBJ1-5, the V gene TRBV7-9; D gene uncertain. Per the germline V gene, CDR1 is SEHNR and CDR2 is FQNEAQ (reference sequence). The ends were cut back, 8 bases at V and 9 bases at J, with 14 bases in the middle. This CDR3 contains 12 residues. The CDR3 loop is CASGPAIGPQHF. CDR3 in DNA: TGTGCCAGCGGCCCAGCGATTGGGCCCCAGCATTTT.

This chain joins TRBV12-5 and TRBJ2-3, with TRBD2 as a possible D gene (6 bases). The CDR3 length is 15 residues. V lost 5 bases and J lost 3, with 15 bases in between. The germline CDR1 and CDR2 sequences are LGHNT and FRNRAP. The CDR3 coding sequence is TGTGCTAGTGGTCCGCGTGGGGGGTCTACAGATACGCAGTATTTT. Residues: CASGPRGGSTDTQYF.

V and J are TRBV19 and TRBJ1-2, with unresolved D. From germline, CDR1 is LNHDA and CDR2 SQIVND (reference sequence). This CDR3 has 13 amino acids. The germline V and J ends were trimmed by 3 bases and 4 bases, with 9 bases remaining between them. CDR3 DNA sequence: TGTGCCAGTAGTATCGGGCAGGTCTATGGCTACACCTTC. Translating gives CASSIGQVYGYTF.

This clone was picked up one time. This CDR3 is also generated by other DNA sequences in the sample. CDR3 DNA sequence: TGTGCCAGCAGTTTAGCGGGAAACTATGGCTACACCTTC. Amino acid sequence: CASSLAGNYGYTF. This chain joins TRBV28 and TRBJ1-2, with D hard to call. Between the trimmed V and J ends, which lost 2 bases and 2 bases, there was a span of 6 bases. Germline CDR1 MDHEN, CDR2 SYDVKM. The CDR3 sequence is 13 residues long.

The chain employs TRBV20-1 and TRBJ1-2; D is unclear. CDR1 is DFQATT and CDR2 is SNEGSKA in the germline V gene (reference sequence). Trimming shortened V by 6 bases and J by 8 bases, and 10 bases separated the two germline ends. This CDR3 region has 10 residues. The CDR3 is CSAIHSGYTF. The CDR3 bases are TGCAGTGCCATACACTCCGGCTACACCTTC.

The chain has TRBV7-8 and TRBJ1-1, with D perhaps TRBD1 (5 bases). The CDR3 length is 17 residues. Germline-derived CDR1 and CDR2 are SGHVS and FQNEAQ. V was clipped by 2 bases and J by 7 bases, with 23 bases between them. CDR3 sequence (DNA): TGTGCCAGCAGCTTATCAAGGAGAATCATGCCGAGGGGTGAAGCTTTCTTT. Translating gives CASSLSRRIMPRGEAFF. Full variable domain (remainder filled in from reference TRBV7-8 and TRBJ1-1): GAGVSQSPRYKVAKRGQDVALRCDPISGHVSLFWYQQALGQGPEFLTYFQNEAQLDKSGLPSDRFFAERPEGSVSTLKIQRTQQEDSAVYLCASSLSRRIMPRGEAFFGQGTRLTVV.